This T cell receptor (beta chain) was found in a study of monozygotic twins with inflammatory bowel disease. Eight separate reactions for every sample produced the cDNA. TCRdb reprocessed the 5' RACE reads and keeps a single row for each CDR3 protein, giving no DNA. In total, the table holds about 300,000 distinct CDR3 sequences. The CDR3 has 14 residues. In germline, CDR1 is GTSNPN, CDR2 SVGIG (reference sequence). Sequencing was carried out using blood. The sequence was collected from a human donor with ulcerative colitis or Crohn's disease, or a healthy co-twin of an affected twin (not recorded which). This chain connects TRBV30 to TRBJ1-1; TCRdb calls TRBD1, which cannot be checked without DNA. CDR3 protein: CAWSVGGSGAEAFF.